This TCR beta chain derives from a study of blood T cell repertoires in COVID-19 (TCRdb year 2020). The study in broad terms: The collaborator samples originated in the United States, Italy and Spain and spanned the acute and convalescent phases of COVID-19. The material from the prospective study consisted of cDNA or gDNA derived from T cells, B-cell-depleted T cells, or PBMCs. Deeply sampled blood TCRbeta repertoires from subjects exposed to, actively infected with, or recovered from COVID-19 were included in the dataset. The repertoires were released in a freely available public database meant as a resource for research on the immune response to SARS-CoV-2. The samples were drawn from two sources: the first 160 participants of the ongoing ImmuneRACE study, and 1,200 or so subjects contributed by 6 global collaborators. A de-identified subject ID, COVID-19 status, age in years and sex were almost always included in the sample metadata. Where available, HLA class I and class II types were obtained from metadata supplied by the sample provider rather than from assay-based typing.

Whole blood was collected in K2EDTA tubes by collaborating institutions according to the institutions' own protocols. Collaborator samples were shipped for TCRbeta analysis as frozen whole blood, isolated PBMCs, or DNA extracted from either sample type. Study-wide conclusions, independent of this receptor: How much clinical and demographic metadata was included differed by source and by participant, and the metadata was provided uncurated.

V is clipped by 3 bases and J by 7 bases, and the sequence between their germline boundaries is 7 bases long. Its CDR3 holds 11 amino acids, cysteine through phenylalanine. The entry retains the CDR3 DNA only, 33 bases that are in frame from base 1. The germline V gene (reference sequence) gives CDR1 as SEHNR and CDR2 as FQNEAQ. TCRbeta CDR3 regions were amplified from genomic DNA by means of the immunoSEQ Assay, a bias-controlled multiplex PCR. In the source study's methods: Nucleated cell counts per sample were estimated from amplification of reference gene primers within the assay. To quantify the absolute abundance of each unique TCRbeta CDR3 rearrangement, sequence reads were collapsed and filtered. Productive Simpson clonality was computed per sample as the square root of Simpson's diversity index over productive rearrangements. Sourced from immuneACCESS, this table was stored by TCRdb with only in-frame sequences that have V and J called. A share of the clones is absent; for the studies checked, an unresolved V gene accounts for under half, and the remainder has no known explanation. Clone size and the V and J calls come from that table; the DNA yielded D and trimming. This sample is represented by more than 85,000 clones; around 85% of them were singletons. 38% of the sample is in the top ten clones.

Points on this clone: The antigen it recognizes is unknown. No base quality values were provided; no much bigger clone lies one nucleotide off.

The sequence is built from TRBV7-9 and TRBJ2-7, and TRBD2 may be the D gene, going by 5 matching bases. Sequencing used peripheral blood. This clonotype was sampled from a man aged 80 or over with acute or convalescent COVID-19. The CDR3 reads CASSLTGEQYF. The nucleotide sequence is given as TGTGCCAGCAGCTTGACGGGGGAGCAGTACTTC. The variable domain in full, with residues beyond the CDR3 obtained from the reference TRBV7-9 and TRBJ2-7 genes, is DTGVSQNPRHKITKRGQNVTFRCDPISEHNRLYWYRQTLGQGPEFLTYFQNEAQLEKSRLLSDRFSAERPKGSFSTLEIQRTEQGDSAMYLCASSLTGEQYFGPGTRLTVT.